This T cell receptor (beta chain) emerged from a study of cytomegalovirus exposure and HLA in healthy donors. V lost 6 bases and J 4 bases, leaving 15 bases between the germline ends. Germline loops: CDR1 SQVTM, CDR2 ANQGSEA. This CDR3 contains 13 residues. PCR primers comprised 60 Vbeta and 13 Jbeta primers. Assay used: immunoSEQ multiplex PCR; TCRdb lists only in-frame clones, some missing. The sample has roughly 190,000 clones; more than 75% are singletons. Participants comprised healthy donors of bone marrow. This receptor was taken from a man between 25 and 39 years old in good health and CMV-seronegative. The genes are TRBV29-1 and TRBJ2-5; D might be TRBD2 (5 bases). The material sequenced was PBMCs. CDR3 sequence: CSVEARRRETQYF. In DNA, the CDR3 is TGCAGCGTAGAGGCCCGGAGGCGAGAGACCCAGTACTTC.